The 31 T cell receptor beta chains presented below share a single source sample, sequenced in a study of CD8 T cells in ankylosing spondylitis. TCRdb analysed the 5' RACE reads with MiXCR anew, one entry per CDR3 protein. The sample records about 23,000 distinct CDR3 sequences, less than 20% being singletons. Sample: blood. All receptors derive from a male donor with ankylosing spondylitis or in good health (not recorded which).

This clonotype was observed once. V is TRBV7-9 and J is TRBJ2-2; TRBD1 might be the D (6 bases). Trimming removed 8 bases from V and 3 bases from J, with 10 bases in between. The CDR3 is made up of 13 amino acids. Germline V gives CDR1 SEHNR, CDR2 FQNEAQ (reference sequence). CDR3 in DNA: TGTGCCAGCGGGACACGGGACACCGGGGAGCTGTTTTTT. It is translated as CASGTRDTGELFF.

This clonotype was counted between two and nine times. The chain has TRBV5-1 and TRBJ2-6, with D hard to call. This CDR3 is built from 15 residues. Germline lookup yields CDR1 SGHRS and CDR2 YFSETQ. The V end lost 4 bases, the J end lost 0 bases, and 8 bases lay between the germline ends. CDR3 loop: CASSISVSGANVLTF. DNA of the CDR3: TGCGCCAGCAGCATATCAGTCTCTGGGGCCAACGTCCTGACTTTC.

This chain connects TRBV20-1 to TRBJ2-3, with 8 bases aligning to TRBD2. V gave up 1 base and J gave up 1 base; unmatched junction bases: 4. The germline CDR1 and CDR2 sequences are DFQATT and SNEGSKA (reference sequence). There are 15 residues in the CDR3. The CDR3 DNA reads as TGCAGTGCTAGAGTGAGCGGGGGAGGCACAGATACGCAGTATTTT. The encoded protein is CSARVSGGGTDTQYF.

This clonotype occurred a few times. J is TRBJ2-5 and V is TRBV9; 9 bases line up with TRBD1. Looked up from germline, CDR1 is SGDLS and CDR2 is YYNGEE. The CDR3 totals 14 residues. The J segment lost 6 bases and the V segment lost 4 bases, leaving 7 bases of the junction unmatched. The CDR3 sequence: CASSPGQGGQTQYF. In DNA form, the CDR3 reads TGTGCCAGCAGCCCGGGACAGGGCGGACAGACCCAGTACTTC.

The V and J genes are TRBV27 and TRBJ2-1, with 7 bases identical to TRBD1. Germline V gives CDR1 MNHEY, CDR2 SMNVEV (reference sequence). V gave up 3 bases and J gave up 4 bases; unmatched junction bases: 3. The CDR3 runs 14 residues. CDR3 coding DNA: TGTGCCAGCAGTTTGTCGACAGGGTACAATGAGCAGTTCTTC. Translation gives CASSLSTGYNEQFF.

This clonotype occurred a few times. The chain has TRBV7-2 and TRBJ2-3; D remains unclear. The V and J ends lost 4 bases and 3 bases respectively, with 5 bases between them. The CDR3 contains 12 residues. Germline values: CDR1 SGHTA, CDR2 FQGNSA. This chain's CDR3 is CASSSSTDTQYF. The DNA for the CDR3 is TGTGCCAGCAGCTCGTCAACAGATACGCAGTATTTT.

The CDR3 bases are TGTGCCAGCAGCTACAGGGGTCCGCAAGAGACCCAGTACTTC. The encoded protein is CASSYRGPQETQYF. V is TRBV6-2 or TRBV6-3 and J is TRBJ2-5, with TRBD1 identical over 7 bases. The germline CDR1 and CDR2 sequences are MNHEY and SVGEGT. The CDR3 has 14 residues. V shed 6 bases and J 2 bases; nucleotides not matched to a gene: 6.

The sample holds many counts of this clonotype. The chain carries TRBV4-3 and TRBJ2-3; possibly TRBD1 for D (7 bases). Germline values: CDR1 LGHNA, CDR2 YSLEER. Trimming shortened V by 0 bases and J by 6 bases, and 13 bases separated the two germline ends. The CDR3 consists of 15 residues. The CDR3 protein is CASSQDRGTADTQYF. The CDR3 region has the DNA TGCGCCAGCAGCCAAGATCGGGGGACAGCGGATACGCAGTATTTT.

This clonotype was counted at least ten times. The CDR3 here is CASSLVLPGLETQYF. CDR3 DNA sequence: TGTGCCAGCAGCTTAGTATTGCCGGGCCTAGAGACCCAGTACTTC. V and J are TRBV7-9 and TRBJ2-5; D is undetermined. V lost 1 base to trimming and J lost 4 bases, with 13 bases between them. The CDR3 consists of 15 residues. Germline values: CDR1 SEHNR, CDR2 FQNEAQ (reference sequence).

This clonotype was observed at least ten times. The chain's CDR3 is CASSLGQGTNTGELFF. The CDR3 nucleotides are TGTGCCAGCAGTCTGGGACAGGGTACGAACACCGGGGAGCTGTTTTTT. This chain uses TRBV12-3 or TRBV12-4 with TRBJ2-2; TRBD1 agrees at 9 bases. The trim removed 5 bases at V and 0 bases at J, leaving 4 bases unmatched. This CDR3 has 16 residues.

The sample holds a few counts of this clonotype. V and J are TRBV19 and TRBJ2-2; D is ambiguous. The CDR3 covers 13 residues. Germline values: CDR1 LNHDA, CDR2 SQIVND (reference sequence). The V and J ends lost 7 bases and 4 bases respectively, with 10 bases between them. The CDR3 loop is CASTPGRTGELFF. The DNA for the CDR3 is TGTGCCAGTACCCCAGGACGCACCGGGGAGCTGTTTTTT.

This clonotype was seen at least ten times. The V and J genes are TRBV7-2 and TRBJ2-7; TRBD1 or TRBD2 may be the D gene (5 bases each). V lost 3 bases and J 0 bases, leaving 12 bases between the germline ends. Germline CDR1 reads SGHTA; CDR2 reads FQGNSA. This CDR3 has 15 residues. The CDR3 spells CASSFEGSSSYEQYF. CDR3 coding DNA: TGTGCCAGCAGCTTCGAGGGGTCATCCTCCTACGAGCAGTACTTC.

This clonotype was counted at least ten times. The J gene is TRBJ1-4, the V gene TRBV12-3 or TRBV12-4; possible D gene TRBD1, 5 bases. Between the trimmed V and J ends, which lost 6 bases and 6 bases, there was a span of 8 bases. This CDR3 is built from 12 residues. The CDR3 sequence is CASRLGDEKLFF. The CDR3 DNA sequence: TGTGCCAGCAGGTTGGGGGATGAAAAACTGTTTTTT.

This clonotype was counted ten times or more. The CDR3 DNA sequence: TGCGCCAGCAGGGAACGGGACAGGGTACGCCTCGGGACTGAAGCTTTCTTT. Amino acid sequence: CASRERDRVRLGTEAFF. The chain is built from TRBV5-1 and TRBJ1-1; 9 bases match TRBD1. The CDR3 contains 17 residues. V was pared by 5 bases and J by 5 bases, with 16 bases of the junction left unmatched. Germline V gene sequence: CDR1 SGHRS, CDR2 YFSETQ. Drawing the rest from reference TRBV5-1 and TRBJ1-1, the complete variable domain is KAGVTQTPRYLIKTRGQQVTLSCSPISGHRSVSWYQQTPGQGLQFLFEYFSETQRNKGNFPGRFSGRQFSNSRSEMNVSTLELGDSALYLCASRERDRVRLGTEAFFGQGTRLTVV.

This clonotype was observed a handful of times. The chain links TRBV7-8 to TRBJ2-3; 11 nucleotides match TRBD2. From germline, CDR1 is SGHVS and CDR2 FQNEAQ. V trimming: 5 bases; J trimming: 0 bases; junction bases outside the gene matches: 13. The CDR3 totals 19 residues. Here the CDR3 reads CASSRDTGTSGTSTDTQYF. DNA for the CDR3: TGTGCCAGCAGCCGCGATACCGGGACTAGCGGTACTAGCACAGATACGCAGTATTTT. Using reference TRBV7-8 and TRBJ2-3 for the parts outside the CDR3, the full variable domain is GAGVSQSPRYKVAKRGQDVALRCDPISGHVSLFWYQQALGQGPEFLTYFQNEAQLDKSGLPSDRFFAERPEGSVSTLKIQRTQQEDSAVYLCASSRDTGTSGTSTDTQYFGPGTRLTVL.

This clonotype occurred a few times. V and J are TRBV5-5 and TRBJ2-2; maybe TRBD2 (5 bases). The V end was cut by 5 bases, the J end by 0 bases, with 14 bases between. Germline V lookup: CDR1 SGHKS, CDR2 YYEKEE (reference sequence). The CDR3 extends over 16 amino acids. CDR3 region: CASRPGYATNTGELFF. The CDR3 nucleotides are TGTGCCAGCAGGCCGGGGTATGCAACGAACACCGGGGAGCTGTTTTTT.

The sample holds many counts of this clonotype. The CDR3 DNA sequence: TGTGCCAGCAGCTTAGCCTTTCAGGGGGCCAAAAACATTCAGTACTTC. Residues: CASSLAFQGAKNIQYF. This rearrangement joins TRBV7-9 to TRBJ2-4; maybe TRBD1 (6 bases). V was clipped by 0 bases and J by 1 base, with 10 bases between them. The CDR3 loop spans 16 amino acids. The germline V gene encodes CDR1 SEHNR and CDR2 FQNEAQ (reference sequence).

This clonotype was seen many times. The chain links TRBV9 to TRBJ2-5; D gene uncertain. The germline gives CDR1 SGDLS, CDR2 YYNGEE. V lost 0 bases and J 2 bases, leaving 5 bases between the germline ends. This CDR3 has 13 residues. The CDR3 sequence: CASSVDEQETQYF. In DNA, the CDR3 is TGTGCCAGCAGCGTAGACGAACAAGAGACCCAGTACTTC.

This clonotype was picked up a small number of times. The chain combines TRBV29-1 with TRBJ1-1; D is undetermined. The CDR3 totals 13 residues. CDR1 SQVTM and CDR2 ANQGSEA come from the germline V gene. Trimming pared 5 bases from V and 3 bases from J, leaving 13 bases between. The CDR3, as DNA: TGCAGCGTTCAGCTGAGTCGAGACACTGAAGCTTTCTTT. Protein product: CSVQLSRDTEAFF. The variable domain in full, completed from reference TRBV29-1 and TRBJ1-1, reads SAVISQKPSRDICQRGTSLTIQCQVDSQVTMMFWYRQQPGQSLTLIATANQGSEATYESGFVIDKFPISRPNLTFSTLTVSNMSPEDSSIYLCSVQLSRDTEAFFGQGTRLTVV.

The gene calls are TRBV5-5 and TRBJ1-5; maybe TRBD1 (5 bases). Trimming pared 0 bases from V and 1 base from J, leaving 8 bases between. Germline assignment: CDR1 SGHKS and CDR2 YYEKEE (reference sequence). The CDR3 has 15 amino acids. The CDR3 nucleotides read TGTGCCAGCAGCTTGGTGGGGGAGAGCAATCAGCCCCAGCATTTT. Residues: CASSLVGESNQPQHF.

The chain uses TRBV5-1 and TRBJ1-1; TRBD1 might be the D (5 bases). From germline, CDR1 is SGHRS and CDR2 YFSETQ. V was clipped by 2 bases and J by 0 bases, with 11 bases between them. The CDR3 runs to 15 residues. This chain's CDR3 is CASSFSGTMNTEAFF. The CDR3 DNA is TGCGCCAGCAGCTTCTCCGGGACCATGAACACTGAAGCTTTCTTT.

V and J are TRBV12-3 or TRBV12-4 and TRBJ2-2; D is uncertain. There are 14 residues in the CDR3. Trimming removed 8 bases at V and 1 base at J, with 11 bases between. The CDR3 sequence is CASCPGRNTGELFF. DNA for the CDR3: TGTGCCAGCTGCCCCGGAAGGAACACCGGGGAGCTGTTTTTT.

This clonotype was counted only a few times. The V and J genes are TRBV28 and TRBJ1-2, with D hard to call. There are 12 residues in the CDR3. The V gene's germline CDR1 is MDHEN and CDR2 SYDVKM. The germline V and J ends were trimmed by 7 bases and 6 bases, with 12 bases remaining between them. The CDR3 DNA sequence: TGTGCCAGCAATGAGGGCGCAGATGGCTACACCTTC. Translated: CASNEGADGYTF.

This clonotype was seen many times. This sequence joins TRBV28 and TRBJ1-1; D not resolved. The germline gives CDR1 MDHEN, CDR2 SYDVKM. The CDR3 loop spans 14 amino acids. V was clipped by 6 bases and J by 0 bases, with 11 bases between them. In nucleotides, the CDR3 is TGTGCCAGCAGCTTGAGGGTCCTGAACACTGAAGCTTTCTTT. It is translated as CASSLRVLNTEAFF.

This clonotype turned up a few times. This chain uses TRBV18 with TRBJ2-2; D gene ambiguous. This CDR3 has 16 amino acids. With 2 bases removed from V and 1 base from J, the gap between germline ends came to 11 bases. Per the germline V gene, CDR1 is KGHSH and CDR2 is LQKENI. CDR3 nucleotide sequence: TGTGCCAGCTCACCAAACTCTCCTAGGAACACCGGGGAGCTGTTTTTT. Protein sequence: CASSPNSPRNTGELFF.

In regard to this clonotype: A much larger clone sits a single nucleotide away, making a read error possible. The V and J genes are TRBV7-9 and TRBJ2-3, with D hard to call. Trimming removed 2 bases from V and 1 base from J, with 4 bases in between. The CDR3 loop spans 13 amino acids. Germline V gene lookup returns CDR1 SEHNR and CDR2 FQNEAQ (reference sequence). For the CDR3, the DNA is TGTGCCAGCAGCTTAATTGGCACAGATACGCAGTATTTT. As protein: CASSLIGTDTQYF.

The chain combines TRBV6-2 or TRBV6-3 with TRBJ2-2; D uncertain. The CDR3 length is 13 residues. V was shortened by 0 bases and J by 4 bases, with 3 bases between the two germline ends. Germline lookup yields CDR1 MNHEY and CDR2 SVGEGT. CDR3 nucleotide sequence: TGTGCCAGCAGTTACTCCATCACCGGGGAGCTGTTTTTT. Amino acids: CASSYSITGELFF.

J is TRBJ2-7 and V is TRBV18; no definite D call. Germline-derived CDR1 and CDR2 are KGHSH and LQKENI. The CDR3 contains 13 residues. Trimming left V 2 bases short and J 3 bases short, with 8 bases between. The CDR3: CASSPSGLYEQYV. The CDR3, as DNA: TGTGCCAGCTCACCAAGTGGTCTCTACGAGCAGTACGTC.

CDR3 DNA sequence: TGTGCCAGCAGCCCCACGGGGCATGGTACCGGGGAGCTGTTTTTT. Translated, it gives CASSPTGHGTGELFF. The chain is built from TRBV7-3 and TRBJ2-2; tentatively, D is TRBD1 or TRBD2 (5 bases each). In germline, CDR1 is SGHTA, CDR2 FQGTGA. V was cut by 5 bases and J by 5 bases, with 15 bases left in between. The CDR3 runs 15 residues.

The sample holds many counts of this clonotype. The gene calls are TRBV27 and TRBJ2-1; D gene ambiguous. The CDR3 runs 14 residues. Germline CDR1 MNHEY, CDR2 SMNVEV (reference sequence). Trimming shortened V by 2 bases and J by 4 bases, and 9 bases separated the two germline ends. The CDR3 DNA is TGTGCCAGCAGTTTACTTGAGAGGTACAATGAGCAGTTCTTC. It encodes CASSLLERYNEQFF.

In its sample, this clonotype was seen a few times. This sequence joins TRBV3-1 and TRBJ2-5; D uncertain. Trimming pared 0 bases from V and 0 bases from J, leaving 5 bases between. The CDR3 has 14 amino acids. The germline gives CDR1 LGHDT, CDR2 YNNKEL (reference sequence). CDR3 region: CASSQEVYQETQYF. For the CDR3, the DNA is TGTGCCAGCAGCCAAGAGGTGTACCAAGAGACCCAGTACTTC.